A single sample is the source of the 3 T cell receptor beta chains below, sequenced in a study of CD8+CD57+ T cells in acquired aplastic anemia. Genomic DNA, serving as template, underwent TCR beta VDJ and CDR3 profiling. TCRdb re-derived calls from the reads in MiXCR, one entry per CDR3 protein. Of some 160,000 distinct CDR3 sequences in the sample, 40% to 55% were seen once. Sequencing involved patients with CD8+CD57+ cell expansion previously shown by flow cytometry. The sequencing input was sorted CD4+, CD8+, or CD8+CD57+ T cells (not recorded which) from PBMCs. These receptors were taken from a human donor with aplastic anemia.

This clonotype was seen a few times. This chain connects TRBV12-3 or TRBV12-4 to TRBJ1-5; D is unclear. Trimming left V 6 bases short and J 12 bases short, with 3 bases between. The CDR3 is made up of 8 amino acids. The DNA of the CDR3 is TGTGCCAGCAGGCGCCAGCATTTT. Protein sequence: CASRRQHF.

The chain combines TRBV5-1 with TRBJ1-2; tentatively, D is TRBD1 (5 bases). Germline CDR1 reads SGHRS; CDR2 reads YFSETQ. The length of the CDR3 is 16 residues. Trimming stripped 7 bases from V and 3 bases from J, with 22 bases between. This chain's CDR3 is CASGREARGGDYGYTF. The CDR3 region has the DNA TGCGCCAGCGGCCGGGAAGCTAGGGGCGGAGACTATGGCTACACCTTC.

The chain couples TRBV7-2 to TRBJ2-7; D unclear. The CDR3 is 11 amino acids. V lost 5 bases, J lost 5 bases, and 7 bases lay in between. Germline CDR1 is SGHTA and CDR2 is FQGNSA. The CDR3 spells CASSAFDEQYF. The CDR3 nucleotides read TGTGCCAGCAGCGCATTCGACGAGCAGTACTTC. The whole variable domain, filled in from reference TRBV7-2 and TRBJ2-7, reads GAGVSQSPSNKVTEKGKDVELRCDPISGHTALYWYRQSLGQGLEFLIYFQGNSAPDKSGLPSDRFSAERTGGSVSTLTIQRTQQEDSAVYLCASSAFDEQYFGPGTRLTVT.